This T cell receptor beta chain was captured by sequencing in a study of blood T cell repertoires in COVID-19. Turning to the study itself: T cells, B-cell-depleted T cells, or PBMCs provided the cDNA or gDNA that served as material.

In the original workflow: Amplification with reference gene primers provided the estimates of nucleated cell counts. Only in-frame clones appear in the TCRdb table, and some are missing; sequencing was by immunoSEQ multiplex PCR. Clonal size and the V and J genes are those of that table, whereas D and trimming came from the DNA. Of 180,000 or so clones in the sample, roughly 87% were seen once. The CDR3 has 14 residues. V was cut by 7 bases and J by 5 bases, with 18 bases left in between. The gene calls are TRBV23-1 and TRBJ2-7, with D tentatively TRBD2 (7 bases). TRBV23-1 is an open reading frame whose function is uncertain. The sequence came from a woman aged 70-85 years with acute or convalescent COVID-19. Specimen: peripheral blood. The CDR3 DNA reads TGCGCCAGCACCTGTCGAGGGGGGGGCCACGAGCAGTACTTC. Amino acid sequence: CASTCRGGGHEQYF.